The subject of this entry is one T cell receptor (beta chain). The sample originates from a study of beta chain features in type 1 diabetes. What was sequenced were expressed TCRB transcripts, since all of the isolated RNA had been reverse transcribed. The read count averaged roughly 4 million across naive, central memory and regulatory T cell samples. The repertoire was sequenced with immunoSEQ multiplex PCR; TCRdb's copy has only in-frame clones and lacks some. The sample shows about 140,000 clones, under 11% of them seen only once. Specimen: naive CD4+ T cells from blood. This receptor was obtained from a man aged 18 to 30 in good health.

This CDR3 reads CASSRRTDTQYF. The CDR3 DNA sequence: TGTGCCAGTAGTCGTAGAACAGATACGCAGTATTTT. The chain recombines TRBV19 with TRBJ2-3; D is uncertain. V lost 5 bases and J lost 3, with 6 bases in between. This CDR3 has 12 amino acids. CDR1 is LNHDA and CDR2 is SQIVND in the germline V gene (reference sequence).